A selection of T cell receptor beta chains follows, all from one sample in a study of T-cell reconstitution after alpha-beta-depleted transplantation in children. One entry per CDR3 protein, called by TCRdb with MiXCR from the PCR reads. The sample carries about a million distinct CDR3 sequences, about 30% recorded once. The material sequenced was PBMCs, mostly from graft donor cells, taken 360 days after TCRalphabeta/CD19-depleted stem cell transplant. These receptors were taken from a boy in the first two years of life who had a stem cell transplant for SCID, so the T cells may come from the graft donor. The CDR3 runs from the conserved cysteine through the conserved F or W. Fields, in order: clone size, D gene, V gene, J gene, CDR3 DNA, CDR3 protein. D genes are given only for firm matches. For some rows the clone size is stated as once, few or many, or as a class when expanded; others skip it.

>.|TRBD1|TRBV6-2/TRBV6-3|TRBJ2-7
TGTGCCAGCAGGGACAGGTTTGGCGAGCAGTACTTC
CASRDRFGEQYF
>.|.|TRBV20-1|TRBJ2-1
TGCAGTGCTAGAGCCGACGCCCTTTTGGAGCAGTTCTTC
CSARADALLEQFF
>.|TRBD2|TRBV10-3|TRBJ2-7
TGTGCCACCTTAGCGGGGGGGACCTACGAGCAGTACTTC
CATLAGGTYEQYF
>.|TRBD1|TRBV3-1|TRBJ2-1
TGTGCCAGCAGCCAACCGGGACAGGGGAACAATGAGCAGTTCTTC
CASSQPGQGNNEQFF
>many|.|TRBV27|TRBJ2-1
TGTGCCAGCAGTTTATCACGTCTGGGGTCCGATGAGCAGTTCTTC
CASSLSRLGSDEQFF
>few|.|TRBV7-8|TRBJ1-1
TGTGCCAGCAGCCAGGACAGCGGGGCTTTCTTT
CASSQDSGAFF
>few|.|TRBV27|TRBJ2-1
TGTGCCAGCAGTTTTGGGGGACCACTGTGGAATGAGCAGTTCTTC
CASSFGGPLWNEQFF
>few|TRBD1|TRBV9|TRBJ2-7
TGTGCCAGCAGCGGACAGGGGCCGGGCGAGCAGTACTTC
CASSGQGPGEQYF
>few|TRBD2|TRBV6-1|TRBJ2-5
TGTGCCAGCAGTGCCGCTATAGCGGGGGGGAGCCAAGAGACCCAGTACTTC
CASSAAIAGGSQETQYF
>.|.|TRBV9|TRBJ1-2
TGTGCCAGCAGCGTACAGGGATGGGGGGGCTACACCTTC
CASSVQGWGGYTF
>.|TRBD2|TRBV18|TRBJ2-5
TGTGCCAGCTCATCGCGGGGGGCCTTACAAGAGACCCAGTACTTC
CASSSRGALQETQYF
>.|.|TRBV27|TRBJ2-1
TGTGCCAGCAGCAAACAGGATTACAATGAGCAGTTCTTC
CASSKQDYNEQFF
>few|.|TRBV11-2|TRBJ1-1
TGTGCCAGCAGCCTAGGGGAGGTTTGGGGACGGCACACTGAAGCTTTCTTT
CASSLGEVWGRHTEAFF
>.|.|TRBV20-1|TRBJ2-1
TGCAGTGCTAGAGATCGGGTATGGTGGGCAGGGGACTACAATGAGCAGTTCTTC
CSARDRVWWAGDYNEQFF
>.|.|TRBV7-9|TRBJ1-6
TGTGCCAGCAGCGGGGACCGCTCGCCCCTCCACTTT
CASSGDRSPLHF
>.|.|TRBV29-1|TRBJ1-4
TGCAGCGTTGAAGATGGGGGGGCTAATGAAAAACTGTTTTTT
CSVEDGGANEKLFF
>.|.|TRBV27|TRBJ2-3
TGTGCCAGCAGGACGCCTAGCACAGATACGCAGTATTTT
CASRTPSTDTQYF
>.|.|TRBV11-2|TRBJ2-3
TGTGCCAGCAGCCCACGTACACAGAAGAAGTATGCAGATACGCAGTATTTT
CASSPRTQKKYADTQYF